These T cell receptor beta chains were read from a single sample in a study of OX40 agonist ivuxolimab in advanced cancers. Using immunoSEQ multiplex PCR, the repertoire was profiled, and TCRdb retains in-frame clones only, with some absent. The sample holds about 69,000 clones, almost 90% seen once. The sequences come from CD4+ or CD8+ T cells sorted from blood, collected in a trial of the OX40 agonist ivuxolimab. The receptors originated from an adult with an advanced solid tumor such as melanoma, head and neck, liver or kidney cancer. Both conserved end residues are part of each CDR3. The D gene is left open where the match is weak. Clone size is given for some rows only: seen once, a few or many times, or a class if the clone is expanded.

j_call cdr3_length v_call d_call clone_size cdr3_nt cdr3_aa
TRBJ2-7 14 TRBV28 - - TGTGCCAGCAGTTTAGTAGGGTTCTCCTACGAGCAGTACTTC CASSLVGFSYEQYF
TRBJ2-2 16 TRBV7-3 TRBD2 few TGTGCCAGCAGCCCGACTAGCGGGAACCCCCCCGGGGAGCTGTTTTTT CASSPTSGNPPGELFF
TRBJ2-1 17 TRBV15 TRBD2 - TGTGCCACCAGCAGAGGGACTAGCGGGAGAGGGTACAATGAGCAGTTCTTC CATSRGTSGRGYNEQFF
TRBJ2-3 14 TRBV28 TRBD2 - TGTGCCAGCAATGGGGGAGGGCCTACAGATACGCAGTATTTT CASNGGGPTDTQYF
TRBJ2-5 14 TRBV27 - - TGTGCCAGCAGTACGAGGGTCGAATTAGAGACCCAGTACTTC CASSTRVELETQYF
TRBJ2-5 13 TRBV6-6 TRBD1 - TGTGCCAGCAGTCCGACAGGGCAAGAGACCCAGTACTTC CASSPTGQETQYF
TRBJ1-5 12 TRBV19 - - TGTGCCAGTCGGAGGGGTAATCAGCCCCAGCATTTT CASRRGNQPQHF
TRBJ2-5 15 TRBV19 TRBD1 - TGTGCCAGTAGAGAACAGGGGATTTGGGGAGAGACCCAGTACTTC CASREQGIWGETQYF
TRBJ1-5 18 TRBV11-3 - - TGTGCCAGCAGCTTAGGATTCCCCCCCCGGGGGGCCCCTCAGCCCCAGCATTTT CASSLGFPPRGAPQPQHF
TRBJ2-2 15 TRBV9 - - TGTGCCAGCAGCGTTACTCCGGGTTTCGCCGGGGAGCTGTTTTTT CASSVTPGFAGELFF
TRBJ2-3 16 TRBV9 - - TGTGCCAGCAGCGAGACCTTGGACTACCTCACAGATACGCAGTATTTT CASSETLDYLTDTQYF
TRBJ1-5 13 TRBV2 - - TGTGCCAGCAGTGAAGCAGTCGTATTGGCCCAGCATTTT CASSEAVVLAQHF
TRBJ2-3 16 TRBV15 TRBD1 - TGTGCCACCAGCAAAGGGACAGGGGCTTGGACAGATACGCAGTATTTT CATSKGTGAWTDTQYF
TRBJ1-2 13 TRBV5-8 TRBD1 few TGTGCCAGCAGCCCGCAGGGGGTCGATGGCTACACCTTC CASSPQGVDGYTF
TRBJ2-2 15 TRBV6-5 - - TGTGCCAGCAGTTACGTCCAGAAGAACACCGGGGAGCTGTTTTTT CASSYVQKNTGELFF
TRBJ1-3 15 TRBV9 - - TGTGCCAGCAGCCCAAGAGGGAGCTCTGGAAACACCATATATTTT CASSPRGSSGNTIYF
TRBJ1-4 16 TRBV7-8 - - TGTGCCAGCAGCCTGACCCGGGGGGCAACTAATGAAAAACTGTTTTTT CASSLTRGATNEKLFF
TRBJ2-5 15 TRBV6-5 - - TGTGCCAGCAGTTACCACTCGCCGGGTCAGGAGACCCAGTACTTC CASSYHSPGQETQYF
TRBJ2-1 18 TRBV30 TRBD2 once TGTGCCTGGAGAGGGGGGACTAGCGGTTCGAGCTCCTACAATGAGCAGTTCTTC CAWRGGTSGSSSYNEQFF
TRBJ2-5 12 TRBV29-1 - - TGCAGCGTCGTGTGGGGAGGCGAGACCCAGTACTTC CSVVWGGETQYF
TRBJ2-7 14 TRBV5-6 - - TGTGCCAGCAGTGGTCTCGGACAGACCTACGAGCAGTACTTC CASSGLGQTYEQYF
TRBJ2-3 17 TRBV7-3 TRBD2 - TGTGCCAGCAGCTTAGCTAGCGGGAGTACTAGCACAGATACGCAGTATTTT CASSLASGSTSTDTQYF
TRBJ2-1 15 TRBV5-4 TRBD2 few TGTGCCAGCAGCTTGGTAGCGGGATTTTACAATGAGCAGTTCTTC CASSLVAGFYNEQFF
TRBJ1-2 14 TRBV5-1 TRBD1 - TGCGCCAGCAGCTTCGGGACAGGGCACTATGGCTACACCTTC CASSFGTGHYGYTF
TRBJ2-1 18 TRBV4-3 TRBD1 - TGCGCCAGCAGCCAAGCCGGCAGGGGGCGCATAAGCTACAATGAGCAGTTCTTC CASSQAGRGRISYNEQFF
TRBJ2-7 13 TRBV7-8 TRBD2 once TGTGCCAGCAGTCCCTCGGGGGGCTACGAGCAGTACTTC CASSPSGGYEQYF
TRBJ2-1 17 TRBV9 TRBD2 - TGTGCCAGCAGCGTAGCTGGACTAGCGGGAGGCCAGGGTGAGCAGTTCTTC CASSVAGLAGGQGEQFF
TRBJ2-2 16 TRBV11-3 TRBD2 - TGTGCCAGCAGCTTTGGAGCGGGAGTCAGCACCGGGGAGCTGTTTTTT CASSFGAGVSTGELFF
TRBJ1-3 14 TRBV7-9 TRBD1 - TGTGCCAGCAGCCGACAGGGGACTGGAAACACCATATATTTT CASSRQGTGNTIYF
TRBJ1-5 15 TRBV7-9 - - TGTGCCAGCAGCTTATCTTCCGAGAGGTATCAGCCCCAGCATTTT CASSLSSERYQPQHF
TRBJ2-2 16 TRBV11-2 - - TGTGCCAGCAGCAAAAGAACCGGGACTCGGAGCGGGGAGCTGTTTTTT CASSKRTGTRSGELFF
TRBJ1-3 17 TRBV9 - - TGTGCCAGCAGCCGGACTGCGAAACTTCAGTCTGGAAACACCATATATTTT CASSRTAKLQSGNTIYF
TRBJ2-3 22 TRBV5-1 TRBD2 - TGCGCCAGCAGCTTGGCCCATAAACCAAGGACTAGCGGGACGAAAAACACAGATACGCAGTATTTT CASSLAHKPRTSGTKNTDTQYF
TRBJ1-1 8 TRBV20-1 - - TGCAGTGCTCATGAAGCTTTCTTT CSAHEAFF
TRBJ2-1 13 TRBV10-3 - - TGTGCCATCCATATTAGCTCCTACAATGAGCAGTTCTTC CAIHISSYNEQFF
TRBJ2-1 14 TRBV14 - - TGTGCCAGCAGCCTAGGGGGCTCCTACAATGAGCAGTTCTTC CASSLGGSYNEQFF
TRBJ2-7 15 TRBV11-1 TRBD1 - TGTGCCAGCAGTTTCGGGACAGCCGGATCCTACGAGCAGTACTTC CASSFGTAGSYEQYF
TRBJ2-4 15 TRBV28 TRBD1 - TGTGCCAGCAGTGCCCAACGAAGACAGGGTCACATTCAGTACTTC CASSAQRRQGHIQYF
TRBJ2-7 12 TRBV28 - - TGTGCCAGCAGTTCTTCAACCTACGAGCAGTACTTC CASSSSTYEQYF
TRBJ2-1 16 TRBV4-2 TRBD2 - TGTGCCAGCAGCACACCTTGGACTAGCGGGAGCTATGAGCAGTTCTTC CASSTPWTSGSYEQFF
TRBJ2-4 19 TRBV30 TRBD2 - TGTGCCTGGAGACCCCCGGGGTTAGCGGGGGGTCTAGCCAAAAACATTCAGTACTTC CAWRPPGLAGGLAKNIQYF
TRBJ2-7 16 TRBV4-1 - - TGCGCCAGCAGCCAAGATGACGGGGGTCCCTTGGGGGAGCAGTACTTC CASSQDDGGPLGEQYF
TRBJ2-3 18 TRBV11-2 TRBD2 - TGTGCCAGCAGCTTAGATGGTAGCGGGAGGGCCGCAACAGATACGCAGTATTTT CASSLDGSGRAATDTQYF
TRBJ2-5 13 TRBV7-2 - - TGTGCCAGCAGCTTAGGGACACTTGAGACCCAGTACTTC CASSLGTLETQYF
TRBJ2-7 14 TRBV27 - - TGTGCCAGCAGTTGGGCAGGGGGGAACTACGAGCAGTACTTC CASSWAGGNYEQYF
TRBJ2-7 12 TRBV6-1 - once TGTGCCAGCAACCAGGTTATTTACGAGCAGTACTTC CASNQVIYEQYF
TRBJ2-5 15 TRBV5-1 - once TGCGCCAGCAGCTTGGGACTGCTATTAGAAGAGACCCAGTACTTC CASSLGLLLEETQYF
TRBJ2-7 13 TRBV18 TRBD1 - TGTGCCAGCTCACAACGACAGGGTTACGAGCAGTACTTC CASSQRQGYEQYF
TRBJ2-1 16 TRBV4-3 TRBD2 once TGCGCCAGCAGCCAGGAAAGGACTAGCGGGTACAATGAGCAGTTCTTC CASSQERTSGYNEQFF
TRBJ1-2 13 TRBV19 - - TGTGCCAGTAGTGTACAGGCTAACTATGGCTACACCTTC CASSVQANYGYTF
TRBJ1-2 15 TRBV6-5 - - TGTGCCAGCAGTTACATTGGGGGAGTAAGCTATGGCTACACCTTC CASSYIGGVSYGYTF
TRBJ2-7 14 TRBV27 TRBD2 - TGTGCCAGCAGTTATAGGACTAGCGCCTACGAGCAGTACTTC CASSYRTSAYEQYF
TRBJ2-4 11 TRBV20-1 - - TGCAGTGCTCGGATAAAAAACATTCAGTACTTC CSARIKNIQYF
TRBJ1-4 14 TRBV28 - - TGTGCCAGCAGGCTCGGACTGGGTAATGAAAAACTGTTTTTT CASRLGLGNEKLFF
TRBJ1-2 15 TRBV5-4 TRBD1 - TGTGCCAGCAGCATCGCGACAGGGTCCTTCTATGGCTACACCTTC CASSIATGSFYGYTF
TRBJ2-3 12 TRBV5-1 - - TGCGCCAGCAGCTTGGCCTTGGATACGCAGTATTTT CASSLALDTQYF
TRBJ1-1 15 TRBV27 - once TGTGCCAGCACAGACCGGGGGGCGGTAGATACTGAAGCTTTCTTT CASTDRGAVDTEAFF
TRBJ2-3 15 TRBV28 - once TGTGCCAGTAGGGACTTTCATACTTTCACAGATACGCAGTATTTT CASRDFHTFTDTQYF
TRBJ2-5 12 TRBV10-2 - - TGCGCCAGCAGCGTTCAGGGGGAGACCCAGTACTTC CASSVQGETQYF
TRBJ2-5 11 TRBV20-1 - - TGCACTGCCTCACAACAAGAGACCCAGTACTTC CTASQQETQYF